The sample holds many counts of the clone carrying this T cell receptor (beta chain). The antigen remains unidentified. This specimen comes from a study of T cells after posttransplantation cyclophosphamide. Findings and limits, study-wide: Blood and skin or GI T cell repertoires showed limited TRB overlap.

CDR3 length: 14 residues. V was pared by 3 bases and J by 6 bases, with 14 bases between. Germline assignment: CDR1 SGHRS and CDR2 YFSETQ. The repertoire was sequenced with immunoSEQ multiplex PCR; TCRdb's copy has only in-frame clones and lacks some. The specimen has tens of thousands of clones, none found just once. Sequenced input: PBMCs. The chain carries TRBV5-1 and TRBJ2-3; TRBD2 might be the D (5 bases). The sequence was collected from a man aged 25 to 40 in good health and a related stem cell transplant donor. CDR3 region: CASSSPEAVDTQYF. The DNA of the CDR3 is TGCGCCAGCAGCTCCCCGGAGGCGGTCGATACGCAGTATTTT.